Shown below are 10 T cell receptor beta chains from a single sample sequenced in a study of identical twins. TCRdb ran MiXCR on the 5' RACE reads and lists one entry per CDR3 protein. This table has about 720,000 distinct CDR3 sequences, about 20% appearing once. These data also featured in a second study, about T cells expressing NK-cell markers.

The specimen sequenced was PBMCs. The receptors come from a woman younger than 35 in good health.

The chain is built from TRBV29-1 and TRBJ2-3; the D gene is possibly TRBD2 (6 bases). The length of the CDR3 is 15 residues. Germline-derived CDR1 and CDR2 are SQVTM and ANQGSEA. With 4 bases removed from V and 1 base from J, the gap between germline ends came to 15 bases. CDR3 in amino acids: CSVAGSLTGTDTQYF. The CDR3 DNA reads TGCAGCGTTGCCGGGAGCCTTACTGGCACAGATACGCAGTATTTT.

This clonotype was observed a handful of times. V gene TRBV20-1 combines with J gene TRBJ2-7; 8 positions match TRBD1. This CDR3 contains 11 residues. Germline CDR1 and CDR2: DFQATT and SNEGSKA (reference sequence). After removal of 6 bases from V and 5 bases from J, the junction contained 3 bases not matched to a gene. The CDR3: CSAETGDEQYF. As DNA, the CDR3 is TGCAGTGCGGAGACAGGGGACGAGCAGTACTTC.

V gene TRBV10-3 combines with J gene TRBJ1-2; tentative D call: TRBD1 (6 bases). CDR1 ENHRY and CDR2 SYGVKD come from the germline V gene. The germline V and J ends were trimmed by 0 bases and 8 bases, with 13 bases remaining between them. The CDR3 is 14 residues long. The chain's CDR3 is CAISESTGPGGYTF. The CDR3 DNA is TGTGCCATCAGTGAGTCAACAGGGCCGGGCGGCTACACCTTC.

The genes are TRBV4-3 and TRBJ2-1; D is possibly TRBD2 (5 bases). The CDR3 runs 16 residues. With 4 bases removed from V and 0 bases from J, the gap between germline ends came to 13 bases. Germline assignment: CDR1 LGHNA and CDR2 YSLEER. CDR3 sequence: CASSRLTGSSYNEQFF. DNA for the CDR3: TGCGCCAGCAGCCGCCTAACGGGGAGCTCCTACAATGAGCAGTTCTTC.

This clonotype was recorded a few times. This chain joins TRBV12-5 and TRBJ2-3; a weak D match, TRBD2 (6 bases). The length of the CDR3 is 16 residues. The germline V and J ends were trimmed by 3 bases and 0 bases, with 13 bases remaining between them. From germline, CDR1 is LGHNT and CDR2 FRNRAP. In DNA, the CDR3 is TGTGCTAGTGGTTTCTCAGCGGGTGCGAGCACAGATACGCAGTATTTT. Translating it yields CASGFSAGASTDTQYF.

V and J are TRBV20-1 and TRBJ2-7; tentative D call: TRBD2 (7 bases). The V gene lost 4 bases and the J gene lost 2 bases, with 15 bases spanning the gap. CDR3 length: 14 amino acids. Germline V gene data show CDR1 as DFQATT and CDR2 as SNEGSKA (reference sequence). CDR3 DNA sequence: TGCAGTGCTAAGGCGGGGGCCCCCACCTACGAGCAGTACTTC. It codes for CSAKAGAPTYEQYF.

V gene TRBV20-1 combines with J gene TRBJ1-1, with D tentatively TRBD1 (6 bases). The V end lost 2 bases, the J end lost 1 base, and 8 bases lay between the germline ends. CDR1 DFQATT and CDR2 SNEGSKA come from the germline V gene (reference sequence). The CDR3 is made up of 13 amino acids. The CDR3 sequence is CSARMGANTEAFF. In DNA, the CDR3 is TGCAGTGCTAGAATGGGGGCGAACACTGAAGCTTTCTTT.

The V gene is TRBV6-2 or TRBV6-3, the J gene TRBJ2-7; 8 bases are shared with TRBD2. Germline-derived CDR1 and CDR2 are MNHEY and SVGEGT. The CDR3 contains 16 residues. J gave up 3 bases and V 5 bases, and 12 bases lay outside the gene matches. CDR3 bases: TGTGCCAGCAGTAGGCCTCGACTAGCGCCGCACTACGAGCAGTACTTC. This codes for CASSRPRLAPHYEQYF.

The V call is TRBV4-3, the J call TRBJ1-1, with 7 bases aligning to TRBD1. The CDR3 spans 14 residues. Germline CDR1 is LGHNA and CDR2 is YSLEER. J gave up 3 bases and V 4 bases, and 5 bases lay outside the gene matches. For the CDR3, the DNA is TGCGCCAGCAGCCGACAGGGTGTCGACACTGAAGCTTTCTTT. This codes for CASSRQGVDTEAFF.

The chain uses TRBV10-3 and TRBJ2-5; no reliable D call. Germline CDR1 ENHRY, CDR2 SYGVKD. Trimming took off 6 bases at V and 1 base at J, with 12 bases between the two ends. The CDR3 consists of 14 residues. The CDR3 sequence: CAISMDETQETQYF. The CDR3 region has the DNA TGTGCCATCAGCATGGACGAGACCCAAGAGACCCAGTACTTC.